Listed below are T cell receptor beta chains from one sample, sequenced in a study of cytomegalovirus exposure and HLA in healthy donors. Assay: immunoSEQ multiplex PCR; the TCRdb copy retains only in-frame clones and omits some. The sample shows about 150,000 clones, approximately 94% of them seen only once. The specimen was PBMCs. All receptors come from a man in his late teens or twenties in good health and CMV-seropositive. The CDR3 runs from the conserved cysteine through the conserved F or W. Each record gives: CDR3 length, J gene, clone size, D gene, V gene, CDR3 DNA, CDR3 protein. The D gene is left open where the match is weak. Clone sizes are given selectively: once, few, many, or a class where the clone is expanded.

cdr3_length: 13
j_call: TRBJ1-2
clone_size: once
d_call: TRBD1
v_call: TRBV10-3
cdr3_nt: TGTGCCATCGGGGACGCCCGGGACAGCCTCTACACCTTC
cdr3_aa: CAIGDARDSLYTF

cdr3_length: 16
j_call: TRBJ1-1
clone_size: .
d_call: TRBD1
v_call: TRBV5-1
cdr3_nt: TGCGCCAGCAGCTTGAGGGGACAGGGCTTGAACACTGAAGCTTTCTTT
cdr3_aa: CASSLRGQGLNTEAFF

cdr3_length: 14
j_call: TRBJ1-4
clone_size: .
d_call: TRBD1
v_call: TRBV6-1
cdr3_nt: TGTGCCAGCAGTGAAAGGACAGGGGATGAAAAACTGTTTTTT
cdr3_aa: CASSERTGDEKLFF

cdr3_length: 14
j_call: TRBJ2-3
clone_size: .
d_call: .
v_call: TRBV9
cdr3_nt: TGTGCCAGCAGCGCCACACGCCCTTGGGATACGCAGTATTTT
cdr3_aa: CASSATRPWDTQYF

cdr3_length: 16
j_call: TRBJ2-1
clone_size: .
d_call: TRBD1
v_call: TRBV7-2
cdr3_nt: TGTGCCAGCAGGGTCGCCGGGACAGGTCCCTACAATGAGCAGTTCTTC
cdr3_aa: CASRVAGTGPYNEQFF

cdr3_length: 12
j_call: TRBJ2-1
clone_size: .
d_call: .
v_call: TRBV27
cdr3_nt: TGTGCCAGCAGTTTCCCCAGGGGTGAGCAGTTCTTC
cdr3_aa: CASSFPRGEQFF

cdr3_length: 13
j_call: TRBJ2-7
clone_size: .
d_call: .
v_call: TRBV6-6
cdr3_nt: TGTGCCAGCACGCACCGAACAACCTACGAGCAGTACTTC
cdr3_aa: CASTHRTTYEQYF

cdr3_length: 14
j_call: TRBJ1-2
clone_size: .
d_call: .
v_call: TRBV19
cdr3_nt: TGTGCCAGTAGCCTAACAGGGACTAACTATGGCTACACCTTC
cdr3_aa: CASSLTGTNYGYTF

cdr3_length: 16
j_call: TRBJ2-7
clone_size: few
d_call: TRBD2
v_call: TRBV7-2
cdr3_nt: TGTGCCAGCAGCTCACGGACTAGCGGGAGGTCCTACGAGCAGTACTTC
cdr3_aa: CASSSRTSGRSYEQYF

cdr3_length: 15
j_call: TRBJ2-1
clone_size: .
d_call: TRBD2
v_call: TRBV5-4
cdr3_nt: TGTGCCAGCAGCTTGGTCGGGAGGTTACCCAATGAGCAGTTCTTC
cdr3_aa: CASSLVGRLPNEQFF

cdr3_length: 16
j_call: TRBJ1-5
clone_size: .
d_call: .
v_call: TRBV6-1
cdr3_nt: TGTGCCAGCAGTGAAGCGGCCCTTCCTAGCAATCAGCCCCAGCATTTT
cdr3_aa: CASSEAALPSNQPQHF

cdr3_length: 15
j_call: TRBJ2-5
clone_size: .
d_call: TRBD1
v_call: TRBV9
cdr3_nt: TGTGCCAGCAGCCTGGGACAGGGGGCTTCGGAGACCCAGTACTTC
cdr3_aa: CASSLGQGASETQYF

cdr3_length: 17
j_call: TRBJ2-3
clone_size: .
d_call: .
v_call: TRBV13
cdr3_nt: TGTGCCAGCAGCTCCAACGCGGAGGCCAGGGAGGCAGATACGCAGTATTTT
cdr3_aa: CASSSNAEAREADTQYF

cdr3_length: 14
j_call: TRBJ2-7
clone_size: .
d_call: TRBD2
v_call: TRBV6-1
cdr3_nt: TGTGCCAGCAGTGAAGGGGGGGGTTCCTACGAGCAGTACTTC
cdr3_aa: CASSEGGGSYEQYF

cdr3_length: 12
j_call: TRBJ2-1
clone_size: .
d_call: .
v_call: TRBV27
cdr3_nt: TGTGCCAGCAGTTTATACGGAAGGGGGCAGTTCTTC
cdr3_aa: CASSLYGRGQFF

cdr3_length: 13
j_call: TRBJ1-5
clone_size: .
d_call: .
v_call: TRBV6-5
cdr3_nt: TGTGCCAGCAGAAGACTGATCAATCAGCCCCAGCATTTT
cdr3_aa: CASRRLINQPQHF

cdr3_length: 14
j_call: TRBJ2-7
clone_size: .
d_call: .
v_call: TRBV28
cdr3_nt: TGTGCCAGCAGTTTATCAGGTAGCTCCTACGAGCAGTACTTC
cdr3_aa: CASSLSGSSYEQYF

cdr3_length: 13
j_call: TRBJ1-2
clone_size: .
d_call: .
v_call: TRBV5-4
cdr3_nt: TGTGCCAGCAGCTTGGCCCTGAACTATGGCTACACCTTC
cdr3_aa: CASSLALNYGYTF

cdr3_length: 17
j_call: TRBJ1-5
clone_size: .
d_call: TRBD1
v_call: TRBV28
cdr3_nt: TGTGCCAGCAGTCCTCGCAGGGGGCGCGTGGTCCGGGGGCCCCAGCATTTT
cdr3_aa: CASSPRRGRVVRGPQHF

cdr3_length: 15
j_call: TRBJ2-7
clone_size: .
d_call: TRBD2
v_call: TRBV9
cdr3_nt: TGTGCCAGCAGCGTAGCGGATAGCGGGTTCTACGAGCAGTACTTC
cdr3_aa: CASSVADSGFYEQYF

cdr3_length: 15
j_call: TRBJ1-2
clone_size: .
d_call: .
v_call: TRBV28
cdr3_nt: TGTGCCAGCAGTTCTCGTGAAGAGAATAACTATGGCTACACCTTC
cdr3_aa: CASSSREENNYGYTF

cdr3_length: 15
j_call: TRBJ2-1
clone_size: once
d_call: TRBD1
v_call: TRBV19
cdr3_nt: TGTGCCAGTACGATGAGGACAGGGGGGCTTGGTGAGCAGTTCTTC
cdr3_aa: CASTMRTGGLGEQFF

cdr3_length: 14
j_call: TRBJ2-3
clone_size: .
d_call: TRBD2
v_call: TRBV5-4
cdr3_nt: TGTGCCAGCAGCCGCCGGGACTACACAGATACGCAGTATTTT
cdr3_aa: CASSRRDYTDTQYF

cdr3_length: 15
j_call: TRBJ1-3
clone_size: .
d_call: .
v_call: TRBV4-1
cdr3_nt: TGCGCCAGCAGCTTACTCAGGGATTCAGGAAACACCATATATTTT
cdr3_aa: CASSLLRDSGNTIYF

cdr3_length: 16
j_call: TRBJ2-6
clone_size: .
d_call: .
v_call: TRBV5-8
cdr3_nt: TGTGCCAGCAGCTTTTATACATCCTCTGGGGCCAACGTCCTGACTTTC
cdr3_aa: CASSFYTSSGANVLTF

cdr3_length: 12
j_call: TRBJ1-6
clone_size: once
d_call: .
v_call: TRBV14
cdr3_nt: TGTGCCAGCAGCCTCAGTAATTCACCCCTCCACTTT
cdr3_aa: CASSLSNSPLHF

cdr3_length: 14
j_call: TRBJ2-7
clone_size: .
d_call: TRBD2
v_call: TRBV18
cdr3_nt: TGTGCCAGCTCGTCCACTAGCGGGAGTTACGAGCAGTACTTC
cdr3_aa: CASSSTSGSYEQYF

cdr3_length: 14
j_call: TRBJ2-7
clone_size: .
d_call: TRBD2
v_call: TRBV6-1
cdr3_nt: TGTGCCAGCGGCAGACTAGCGGGAGCCGGCGAGCAGTACTTC
cdr3_aa: CASGRLAGAGEQYF

cdr3_length: 14
j_call: TRBJ2-7
clone_size: .
d_call: .
v_call: TRBV18
cdr3_nt: TGTGCCAGCTCACCCGATTTTGAGGAGCCCGAGCAGTACTTC
cdr3_aa: CASSPDFEEPEQYF